The next 7 T cell receptor beta chains were all read from a single sample in a study of blood T cells in healthy people across ages (dated by TCRdb to 2013 to 2016). The library was generated by 5' RACE. A second PCR of roughly 7 to 11 cycles was performed with a sample-barcoded 5' primer and a J-beta primer mix. Using fastp at Q25 and MiXCR, TCRdb reprocessed the public reads and kept productive beta chains. Rows merge per CDR3 protein into single entries with the most common DNA and genes. The sample table lists around 2 million distinct CDR3 sequences, roughly two fifths of them with a count of one. Of the sample, 23% falls within the top ten clones. Sequencing was performed on blood. The receptors derive from a human donor in good health.

The CDR3 loop is CASGGPEKETQYF. CDR3 nucleotide sequence: TGTGCCAGCGGTGGGCCAGAGAAAGAGACCCAGTACTTC. The chain carries TRBV6-1 and TRBJ2-5; D is ambiguous. The V and J ends lost 8 bases and 3 bases respectively, with 13 bases between them. This CDR3 is 13 amino acids long. From germline, CDR1 is MNHNS and CDR2 SASEGT.

The V gene is TRBV4-1, the J gene TRBJ1-1; possible D gene TRBD1, 6 bases. This CDR3 has 13 amino acids. The germline V gene has CDR1 MGHRA and CDR2 YSYEKL. The germline V and J ends were trimmed by 0 bases and 10 bases, with 12 bases remaining between them. The CDR3 region is CASSQEGRGSAFF. CDR3 bases: TGCGCCAGCAGCCAAGAGGGCAGGGGATCAGCTTTCTTT.

The rearrangement links TRBV20-1 to TRBJ2-3; D is perhaps TRBD2 (6 bases). Trimming removed 2 bases at V and 4 bases at J, with 13 bases between. The length of the CDR3 is 14 residues. Germline values: CDR1 DFQATT, CDR2 SNEGSKA (reference sequence). The CDR3 region is CSARRRDSPDTQYF. CDR3 DNA: TGCAGTGCTAGACGCCGGGACTCACCAGATACGCAGTATTTT.

A few counts support this clonotype. V usage is TRBV4-3 and J usage is TRBJ1-2; D unresolved. The germline V gene encodes CDR1 LGHNA and CDR2 YSLEER. Trimming took off 0 bases at V and 4 bases at J, with 9 bases between the two ends. The CDR3 covers 14 residues. The CDR3 DNA sequence: TGCGCCAGCAGCCAAGATATTGCCAGCTATGGCTACACCTTC. This gives the protein CASSQDIASYGYTF.

The rearrangement joins TRBV27 to TRBJ2-3; D is possibly TRBD2 (9 bases). From germline, CDR1 is MNHEY and CDR2 SMNVEV (reference sequence). Trimming took off 3 bases at V and 1 base at J, with 20 bases between the two ends. The CDR3 sequence is 18 residues long. The DNA of the CDR3 is TGTGCCAGCAGTTTGGGCCAGGGGGCTAGCGGGGGCACAGATACGCAGTATTTT. Translated, it gives CASSLGQGASGGTDTQYF.

The chain recombines TRBV6-6 with TRBJ1-5; D remains ambiguous. Trimming pared 0 bases from V and 7 bases from J, leaving 13 bases between. Germline V CDR1 and CDR2: MNHNY, SVGAGI (reference sequence). The length of the CDR3 is 15 residues. In nucleotides, the CDR3 is TGTGCCAGCAGTTACTCGACGCCAGGTTCCCAGCCCCAGCATTTT. It encodes CASSYSTPGSQPQHF.

The chain recombines TRBV28 with TRBJ2-7, with 11 bases lining up with TRBD1. CDR3 length: 15 amino acids. The V gene end was trimmed by 2 bases and the J gene end by 4 bases; junction bases not matched to a gene: 4. Germline V gene lookup returns CDR1 MDHEN and CDR2 SYDVKM. CDR3 coding DNA: TGTGCCAGCAGTTTAACGGGACAGGGGGAATACGAGCAGTACTTC. Its translation: CASSLTGQGEYEQYF.